The TCR beta chain described here comes from a study of T cell changes during pregnancy in multiple sclerosis. Profiling relied on immunoSEQ multiplex PCR, and the TCRdb table lists in-frame clones only, not all of them. Of 60,000 to 90,000 clones in the sample, 92% were seen once. The sequencing here drew on peripheral blood, taken in the first trimester of pregnancy. This clonotype originated in a female donor in good health, enrolled as a control in a pregnancy study.

The CDR3 region is CASSPTPTDRAYNEQFF. The CDR3, as DNA: TGCGCCAGCAGCCCGACGCCTACAGATCGAGCCTACAATGAGCAGTTCTTC. This chain links TRBV4-1 with TRBJ2-1; no clear D. Germline lookup yields CDR1 MGHRA and CDR2 YSYEKL. The CDR3 length is 17 residues. V gave up 4 bases and J gave up 2 bases, with 18 bases separating them.